Below, 21 T cell receptor beta chains from the same sample are listed, as sequenced in a study of CD8 T cells in Susac syndrome. Random hexamers were used to reverse transcribe about 0.5 to 1 ug of RNA. TCRdb reprocessed the immunoSEQ multiplex PCR reads via MiXCR and lists one record per CDR3 protein. Seen here are about 120,000 distinct CDR3 sequences, roughly 91% observed once, and the top ten hold 0.14%. The sample consisted of CD4+ T cells from PBMCs. All receptors come from a human donor in good health.

The V call is TRBV29-1, the J call TRBJ1-1, with D unclear. Germline V lookup: CDR1 SQVTM, CDR2 ANQGSEA. The V gene lost 6 bases and the J gene lost 5 bases, with 7 bases spanning the gap. CDR3 length equals 10 residues. Here the CDR3 reads CSVITTEAFF. The DNA for the CDR3 is TGCAGCGTCATTACGACTGAAGCTTTCTTT.

Notes on this clonotype: A read error may account for a junction end that differs from germline. The V gene is TRBV6-1, the J gene TRBJ2-7; unclear D gene. This CDR3 has 13 residues. CDR1 MNHNS and CDR2 SASEGT come from the germline V gene. The CDR3 DNA is TGTGCCAGCACCACGGGCTCCACTTACGGGCAGTACTTC. Its protein product is CASTTGSTYGQYF.

In regard to this clonotype: The junction departs from germline at one end; a sequencing error may be responsible. The rearrangement links TRBV10-3 to TRBJ2-6, with D possibly TRBD2 on 5 matching bases. CDR3 length: 16 residues. From germline, CDR1 is ENHRY and CDR2 SYGVKD. As DNA, the CDR3 is TGTGCCATCAATGAGGTCGGGAACTCTGGGGCCAACGTCCTGACTTTC. Amino acids: CAINEVGNSGANVLTF.

This clonotype was detected a few times. CDR3 nucleotide sequence: TGTGCCAGCAGCTTACAGGCAGTGAACACTGAAGCTTTCTTT. Its protein product is CASSLQAVNTEAFF. V gene TRBV7-2 combines with J gene TRBJ1-1; D unclear. The CDR3 extends over 14 amino acids. Germline-derived CDR1 and CDR2 are SGHTA and FQGNSA. Trimming pared 2 bases from V and 0 bases from J, leaving 7 bases between.

The chain employs TRBV6-5 and TRBJ1-5, with a tentative D call TRBD1 (6 bases). V lost 4 bases, J lost 6 bases, and 10 bases lay in between. Germline V gives CDR1 MNHEY, CDR2 SVGAGI. The CDR3 runs 13 residues. The CDR3 DNA follows: TGTGCCAGCAGTTCCCTAGGGGGTCAGCCCCAGCATTTT. This codes for CASSSLGGQPQHF.

The chain has TRBV28 and TRBJ2-7, with D possibly being TRBD2 (6 bases). Trimming removed 10 bases at V and 5 bases at J, with 21 bases between. The CDR3 runs to 14 residues. Germline CDR1 and CDR2: MDHEN and SYDVKM. The CDR3 DNA is TGTGCCACCTGTGGAGGGGATCTCCGGGACGAGCAGTACTTC. Its protein is CATCGGDLRDEQYF.

This chain connects TRBV19 to TRBJ1-2; 9 positions agree with TRBD1. Germline CDR1 and CDR2: LNHDA and SQIVND (reference sequence). Unmatched junction bases numbered 0, after V lost 8 bases and J lost 2 bases. This CDR3 contains 12 residues. The CDR3 nucleotides read TGTGCCAGTGGACAGGGGAACTATGGCTACACCTTC. Translating it yields CASGQGNYGYTF. The full variable domain, in which reference TRBV19 and TRBJ1-2 provide the parts outside the CDR3, is DGGITQSPKYLFRKEGQNVTLSCEQNLNHDAMYWYRQDPGQGLRLIYYSQIVNDFQKGDIAEGYSVSREKKESFPLTVTSAQKNPTAFYLCASGQGNYGYTFGSGTRLTVV.

The V gene is TRBV12-3 or TRBV12-4, the J gene TRBJ2-2; D not certain. V was clipped by 3 bases and J by 0 bases, with 8 bases between them. The CDR3 runs 15 residues. CDR3: CASSLPLANTGELFF. CDR3 nucleotide sequence: TGTGCCAGCAGTTTGCCTTTGGCGAACACCGGGGAGCTGTTTTTT.

The genes are TRBV19 and TRBJ2-2; the D is unclear. The V gene's germline CDR1 is LNHDA and CDR2 SQIVND (reference sequence). The CDR3 sequence is 13 residues long. Trimming pared 3 bases from V and 9 bases from J, leaving 11 bases between. The CDR3 coding sequence is TGTGCCAGTAGTATCACCATGGACCGGGAGCTGTTTTTT. The encoded protein is CASSITMDRELFF.

The rearrangement links TRBV27 to TRBJ1-5, with TRBD1 as a possible D gene (5 bases). CDR1 and CDR2 from the germline V gene are MNHEY and SMNVEV (reference sequence). The CDR3 is made up of 14 amino acids. The ends were cut back, 6 bases at V and 4 bases at J, with 13 bases in the middle. The CDR3 region is CASRPGAINQPQHF. CDR3 in DNA: TGTGCCAGCAGACCCGGGGCGATTAATCAGCCCCAGCATTTT.

The chain recombines TRBV6-5 with TRBJ2-7, with 7 nucleotides matching TRBD2. The CDR3 is made up of 15 amino acids. Germline V gene sequence: CDR1 MNHEY, CDR2 SVGAGI. The junction had 9 bases not matched to a gene; V was cut back by 6 bases and J by 1 base. Here the CDR3 DNA reads TGTGCCAGCAGCCACGCGCGGGAGCCATCCTACGAGCAGTACTTC. As protein: CASSHAREPSYEQYF.

The chain has TRBV7-9 and TRBJ2-5; 9 bases are shared with TRBD2. J gave up 0 bases and V 5 bases, and 13 bases lay outside the gene matches. The CDR3 has 18 residues. In germline, CDR1 is SEHNR, CDR2 FQNEAQ (reference sequence). For the CDR3, the DNA is TGTGCCAGCAGCCTCCCACCCAGGGCTAGCGGGGACCAAGAGACCCAGTACTTC. Translating it yields CASSLPPRASGDQETQYF.

The chain uses TRBV20-1 and TRBJ2-7; 7 positions match TRBD1. Losses at the gene ends were 2 bases for V and 9 bases for J; bases not matched to a gene: 7. The CDR3 consists of 12 residues. Germline V gene lookup returns CDR1 DFQATT and CDR2 SNEGSKA (reference sequence). This chain's CDR3 is CSARRDSAGQYF. The CDR3, as DNA: TGCAGTGCTAGACGGGACAGTGCCGGGCAGTACTTC.

V is TRBV20-1 and J is TRBJ2-7; D is ambiguous. The CDR3 extends over 13 amino acids. The germline V gene encodes CDR1 DFQATT and CDR2 SNEGSKA (reference sequence). Trimming left V 5 bases short and J 5 bases short, with 16 bases between. CDR3 amino acids: CSALKRKADEQYF. The CDR3, as DNA: TGCAGTGCTTTAAAAAGGAAGGCTGACGAGCAGTACTTC.

The chain uses TRBV6-1 and TRBJ2-5, with TRBD2 matching 7 bases. J gave up 4 bases and V 6 bases, and 14 bases lay outside the gene matches. CDR3 length: 16 amino acids. The germline V gene has CDR1 MNHNS and CDR2 SASEGT. The CDR3 DNA reads TGTGCCAGCAGCCGCCTCGGAGCGGGGCGGGGAGAGACCCAGTACTTC. This sequence encodes CASSRLGAGRGETQYF.

This chain uses TRBV7-9 with TRBJ1-2, with 8 nucleotides matching TRBD1. Trimming at V came to 6 bases and at J to 4 bases, leaving 7 bases not matched to a gene. This CDR3 comprises 14 residues. Per germline, CDR1 SEHNR and CDR2 FQNEAQ (reference sequence). The CDR3 loop is CASSSGQGLYGYTF. For the CDR3, the DNA is TGTGCCAGCAGTTCAGGACAGGGTCTCTATGGCTACACCTTC.

This chain connects TRBV6-2 or TRBV6-3 to TRBJ1-2; 8 bases match TRBD1. V shed 6 bases, J shed 8 bases, and the junction held 23 bases outside the gene matches. This CDR3 contains 18 residues. CDR1 and CDR2 from the germline V gene are MNHEY and SVGEGT. The CDR3 DNA reads as TGTGCCAGCAGCAAAGTCCCCTTACGGACAGGGAAAGTCGAGGGCTACACCTTC. Translation: CASSKVPLRTGKVEGYTF.

The rearrangement links TRBV5-4 to TRBJ1-1, with 7 bases identical to TRBD1. The CDR3 runs to 14 residues. Germline V lookup: CDR1 SGHNT, CDR2 YYREEE (reference sequence). The V gene end was trimmed by 2 bases and the J gene end by 1 base; junction bases not matched to a gene: 2. In DNA, the CDR3 is TGTGCCAGCAGCTTTCCAGGGGGGAACACTGAAGCTTTCTTT. This translates into CASSFPGGNTEAFF.

The chain has TRBV7-2 and TRBJ1-2; maybe TRBD1 (5 bases). V was pared by 5 bases and J by 5 bases, with 18 bases between. In germline, CDR1 is SGHTA, CDR2 FQGNSA. The CDR3 spans 15 residues. The CDR3 loop reads CASSLRRGPDYGYTF. The DNA for the CDR3 is TGTGCCAGCAGCCTACGCCGGGGCCCGGATTATGGCTACACCTTC.

As DNA, the CDR3 is TGTGCCAGCAGCGTCGGGGGGCCGGTTGCCTATGGCTACACCTTC. Amino acids: CASSVGGPVAYGYTF. The V call is TRBV9, the J call TRBJ1-2; the D gene is possibly TRBD1 (6 bases). The germline V gene has CDR1 SGDLS and CDR2 YYNGEE. V was trimmed by 2 bases and J by 4 bases, leaving 15 bases between them. This CDR3 is built from 15 residues.

The chain employs TRBV29-1 and TRBJ1-2; 8 bases map to TRBD1. V lost 4 bases, J lost 7 bases, and 8 bases stayed unmatched. Germline V gene sequence: CDR1 SQVTM, CDR2 ANQGSEA. The CDR3 covers 13 residues. CDR3 nucleotides: TGCAGCGTTGCGACAGGGGCTTTGAGTGGCTACACCTTC. Encoded protein: CSVATGALSGYTF.